The next 2 T cell receptor beta chains were all read from a single sample in a study of shared clonotypes between healthy human individuals. Libraries were prepared by immunoSEQ multiplex PCR; TCRdb keeps only in-frame clonotypes and omits some of them. The sample contains 2 million or so clones, 85% to 95% of which appear only once. CD45RO-negative, CCR7-positively selected cells formed the naive CD8 fraction, excluding terminally differentiated effector memory CD45RA+ cells. The sample was naive CD8+ T cells sorted from blood. These receptors were obtained from a man aged 18 to 29 in good health.

The gene calls are TRBV5-6 and TRBJ2-7; TRBD1 agrees at 8 bases. The CDR3 has 17 amino acids. CDR1 SGHDT and CDR2 YYEEEE come from the germline V gene. Unmatched junction bases numbered 17, after V lost 5 bases and J lost 4 bases. DNA of the CDR3: TGTGCCAGCAGTGACGGCGGGGAGGACAGGGTTTGGTACGAGCAGTACTTC. This gives the protein CASSDGGEDRVWYEQYF.

The V call is TRBV6-5, the J call TRBJ2-7; either TRBD1 or TRBD2 may fit D (5 bases each). Germline assignment: CDR1 MNHEY and CDR2 SVGAGI. The V and J ends lost 4 bases and 2 bases respectively, with 12 bases between them. The CDR3 has 14 amino acids. This CDR3 reads CASSFGTATYEQYF. In nucleotides, the CDR3 is TGTGCCAGCAGTTTCGGGACCGCTACCTACGAGCAGTACTTC.